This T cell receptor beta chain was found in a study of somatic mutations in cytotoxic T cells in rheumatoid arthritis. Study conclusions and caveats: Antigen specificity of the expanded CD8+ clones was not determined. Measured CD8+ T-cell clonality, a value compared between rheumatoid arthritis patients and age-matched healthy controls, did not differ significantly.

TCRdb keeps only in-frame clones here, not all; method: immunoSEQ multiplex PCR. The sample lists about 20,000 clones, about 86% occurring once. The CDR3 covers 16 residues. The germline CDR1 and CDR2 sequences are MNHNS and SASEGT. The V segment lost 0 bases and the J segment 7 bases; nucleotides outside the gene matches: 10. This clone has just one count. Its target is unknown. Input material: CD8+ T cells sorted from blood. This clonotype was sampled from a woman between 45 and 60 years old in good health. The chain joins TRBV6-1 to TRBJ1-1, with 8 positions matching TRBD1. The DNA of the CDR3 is TGTGCCAGCAGTGAAGCGGTTGGGACAGGTGCAAGTGAAGCTTTCTTT. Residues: CASSEAVGTGASEAFF.